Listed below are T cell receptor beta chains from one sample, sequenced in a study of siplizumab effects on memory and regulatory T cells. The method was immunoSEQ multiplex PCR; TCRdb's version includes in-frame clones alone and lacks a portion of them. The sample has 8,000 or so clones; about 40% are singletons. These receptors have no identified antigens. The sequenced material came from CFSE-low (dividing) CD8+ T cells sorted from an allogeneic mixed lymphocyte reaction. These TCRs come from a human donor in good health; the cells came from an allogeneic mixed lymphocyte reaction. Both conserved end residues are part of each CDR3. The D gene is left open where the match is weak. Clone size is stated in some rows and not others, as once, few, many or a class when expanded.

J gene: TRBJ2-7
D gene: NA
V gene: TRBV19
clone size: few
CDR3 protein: CASSMGYPYEQYF
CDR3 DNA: TGTGCCAGTAGTATGGGCTACCCCTACGAGCAGTACTTC

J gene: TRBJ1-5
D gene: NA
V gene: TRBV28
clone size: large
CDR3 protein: CASRLDNQPQHF
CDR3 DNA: TGTGCCAGCAGGTTGGACAATCAGCCCCAGCATTTT

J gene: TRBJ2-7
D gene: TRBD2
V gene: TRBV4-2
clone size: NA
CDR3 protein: CASSQERAGGLAEQYF
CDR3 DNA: TGTGCCAGCAGCCAAGAGCGAGCGGGAGGACTAGCTGAGCAGTACTTC

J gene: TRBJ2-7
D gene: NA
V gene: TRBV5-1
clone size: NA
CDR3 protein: CASSLGTLEQYF
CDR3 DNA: TGTGCCAGCAGCCTTGGTACCCTCGAGCAGTACTTC

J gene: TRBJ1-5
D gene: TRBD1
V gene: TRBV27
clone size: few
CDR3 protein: CASSLVGTGGYSNQPQHF
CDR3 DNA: TGTGCCAGCAGTTTAGTCGGGACAGGGGGCTATAGCAATCAGCCCCAGCATTTT

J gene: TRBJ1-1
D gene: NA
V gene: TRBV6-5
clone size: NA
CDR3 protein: CASSLRVGAFF
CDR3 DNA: TGTGCCAGCAGTCTCAGGGTAGGAGCTTTCTTT

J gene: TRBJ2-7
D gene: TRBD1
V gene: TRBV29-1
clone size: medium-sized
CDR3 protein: CSVTGGGVYEQYF
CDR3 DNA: TGCAGCGTAACAGGGGGCGGTGTCTACGAGCAGTACTTC

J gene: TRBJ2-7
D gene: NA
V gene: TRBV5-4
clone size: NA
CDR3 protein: CASSLAVEGVDHEQYF
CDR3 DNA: TGTGCCAGCAGCTTGGCCGTGGAGGGGGTGGACCACGAGCAGTACTTC

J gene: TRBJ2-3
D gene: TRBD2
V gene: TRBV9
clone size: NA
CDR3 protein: CASNPSGSTDTQYF
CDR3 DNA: TGTGCCAGCAACCCTAGCGGGAGCACAGATACGCAGTATTTT

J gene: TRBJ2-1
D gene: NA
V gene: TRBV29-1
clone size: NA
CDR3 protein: CTIEDPRYHTGNEQFF
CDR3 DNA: TGCACCATTGAAGATCCCAGGTATCACACGGGCAATGAGCAGTTCTTC

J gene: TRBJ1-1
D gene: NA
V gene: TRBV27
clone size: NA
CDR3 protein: CASSLSGLNTEAFF
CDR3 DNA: TGTGCCAGCAGTTTATCCGGGTTGAACACTGAAGCTTTCTTT

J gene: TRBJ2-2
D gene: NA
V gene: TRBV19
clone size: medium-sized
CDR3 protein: CASSILSLETGELFF
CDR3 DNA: TGTGCCAGTAGTATCCTCAGTCTGGAGACCGGGGAGCTGTTTTTT

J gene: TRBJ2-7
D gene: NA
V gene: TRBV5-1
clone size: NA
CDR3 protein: CASSQVARRYEQYF
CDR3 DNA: TGCGCCAGCAGCCAAGTGGCCAGGAGGTACGAGCAGTACTTC

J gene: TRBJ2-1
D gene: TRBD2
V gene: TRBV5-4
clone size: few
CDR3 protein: CASSPIWREGPRSSYNEQFF
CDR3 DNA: TGTGCCAGCAGCCCCATTTGGCGGGAGGGCCCAAGGAGCTCCTACAATGAGCAGTTCTTC

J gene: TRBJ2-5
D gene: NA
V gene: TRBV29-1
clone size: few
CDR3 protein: CSAPVDVETQYF
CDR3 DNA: TGCAGCGCTCCTGTGGATGTAGAGACCCAGTACTTC

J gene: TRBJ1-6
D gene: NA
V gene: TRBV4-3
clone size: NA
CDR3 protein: CASSQEGSSYNSPLHF
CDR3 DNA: TGCGCCAGCAGCCAAGAGGGGAGCTCCTATAATTCACCCCTCCACTTT

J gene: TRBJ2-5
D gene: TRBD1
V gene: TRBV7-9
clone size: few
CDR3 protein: CASSNRDRIDQETQYF
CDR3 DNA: TGTGCCAGCAGCAACCGGGACAGGATAGATCAAGAGACCCAGTACTTC

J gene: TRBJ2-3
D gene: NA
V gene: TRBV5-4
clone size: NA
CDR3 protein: CASRNRLEGPDTQYF
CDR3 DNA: TGTGCCAGCAGGAATCGACTCGAAGGGCCAGATACGCAGTATTTT

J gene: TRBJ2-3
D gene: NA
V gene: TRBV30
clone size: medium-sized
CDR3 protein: CAWSASIRYAQYF
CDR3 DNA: TGTGCCTGGAGTGCCTCAATTAGATACGCGCAGTATTTT

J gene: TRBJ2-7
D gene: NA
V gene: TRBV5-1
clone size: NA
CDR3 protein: CASSMGPIGEQYF
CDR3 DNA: TGCGCCAGCAGCATGGGTCCGATAGGCGAGCAGTACTTC

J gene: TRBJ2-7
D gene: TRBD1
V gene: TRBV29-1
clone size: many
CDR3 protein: CSVVQTGGEQYF
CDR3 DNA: TGCAGCGTTGTTCAGACAGGGGGCGAGCAGTACTTC

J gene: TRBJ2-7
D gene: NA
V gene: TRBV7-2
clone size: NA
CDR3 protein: CASSLEGAREQYF
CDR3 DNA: TGTGCCAGCAGCTTAGAAGGGGCTAGGGAGCAGTACTTC

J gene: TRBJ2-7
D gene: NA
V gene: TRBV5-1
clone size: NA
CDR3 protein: CASSLSQSYEQYF
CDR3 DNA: TGCGCCAGCAGTCTGTCGCAGTCCTACGAGCAGTACTTC

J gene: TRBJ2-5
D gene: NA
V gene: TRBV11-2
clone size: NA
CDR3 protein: CASSLGEQYQETQYF
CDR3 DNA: TGTGCCAGCAGCTTAGGAGAACAGTACCAAGAGACCCAGTACTTC

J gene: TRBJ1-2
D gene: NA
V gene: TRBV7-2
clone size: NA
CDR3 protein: CASSPGGSSRVNGYTF
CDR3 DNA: TGTGCCAGCAGCCCGGGAGGTTCCTCAAGGGTAAATGGCTACACCTTC

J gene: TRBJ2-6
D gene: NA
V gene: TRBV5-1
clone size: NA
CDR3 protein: CASITSGANVLTF
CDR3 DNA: TGCGCCAGCATCACCTCTGGGGCCAACGTCCTGACTTTC

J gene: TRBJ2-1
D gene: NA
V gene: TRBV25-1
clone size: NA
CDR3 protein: CASSELLAEVSEQFF
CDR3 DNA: TGTGCCAGCAGTGAATTGTTAGCAGAGGTGTCGGAGCAGTTCTTC

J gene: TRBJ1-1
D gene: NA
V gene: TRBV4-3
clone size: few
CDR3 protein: CASSQVSMNTEAFF
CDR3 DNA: TGCGCCAGCAGCCAAGTCTCCATGAACACTGAAGCTTTCTTT

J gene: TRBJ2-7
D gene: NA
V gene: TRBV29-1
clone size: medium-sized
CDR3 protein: CSVLGGGSYEQYF
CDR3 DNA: TGCAGCGTCCTTGGTGGGGGTTCCTACGAGCAGTACTTC

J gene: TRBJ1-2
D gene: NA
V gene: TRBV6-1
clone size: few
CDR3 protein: CASSEQGPLGYTF
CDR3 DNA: TGTGCCAGCAGTGAGCAGGGGCCCCTTGGCTACACCTTC

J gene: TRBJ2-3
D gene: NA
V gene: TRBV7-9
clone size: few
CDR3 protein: CASSPSDYSTDTQYF
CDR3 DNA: TGTGCCAGCAGCCCTAGTGACTACTCCACAGATACGCAGTATTTT

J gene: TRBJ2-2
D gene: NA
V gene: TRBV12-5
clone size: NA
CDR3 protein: CASGLLEGRIGELFF
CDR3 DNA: TGTGCTAGTGGTTTGCTGGAGGGCCGAATCGGGGAGCTGTTTTTT

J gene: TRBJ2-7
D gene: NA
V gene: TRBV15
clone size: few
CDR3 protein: CATSMPSDNHYEQYF
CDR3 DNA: TGTGCCACCAGCATGCCGTCGGACAACCACTACGAGCAGTACTTC

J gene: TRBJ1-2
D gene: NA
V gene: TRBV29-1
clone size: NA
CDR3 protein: CSVAGILYGYTF
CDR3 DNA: TGCAGCGTTGCCGGGATCCTCTATGGCTACACCTTC

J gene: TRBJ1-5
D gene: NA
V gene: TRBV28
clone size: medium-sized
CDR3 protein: CASRVKWTVQPNQPQHF
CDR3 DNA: TGTGCCAGCAGAGTCAAATGGACCGTTCAGCCCAATCAGCCCCAGCATTTT

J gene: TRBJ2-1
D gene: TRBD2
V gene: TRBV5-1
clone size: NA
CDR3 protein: CASSLGLAGGISYNEQFF
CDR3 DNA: TGCGCCAGCAGCTTGGGTCTAGCGGGAGGGATATCCTACAATGAGCAGTTCTTC

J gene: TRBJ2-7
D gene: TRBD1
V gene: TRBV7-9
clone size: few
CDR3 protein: CASSPGTGAYEQYF
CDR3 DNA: TGTGCCAGCAGCCCCGGGACAGGAGCCTACGAGCAGTACTTC

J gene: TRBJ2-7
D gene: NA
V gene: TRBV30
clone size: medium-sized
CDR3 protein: CAWSPGSQYEQYF
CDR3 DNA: TGTGCCTGGAGTCCCGGGAGTCAATACGAGCAGTACTTC

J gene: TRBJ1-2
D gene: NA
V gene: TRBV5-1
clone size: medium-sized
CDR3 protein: CASSLEGIGYTF
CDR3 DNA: TGCGCCAGCAGCTTGGAAGGGATTGGCTACACCTTC

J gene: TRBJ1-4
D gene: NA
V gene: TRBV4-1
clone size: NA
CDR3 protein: CASSQLRGEKLFF
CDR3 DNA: TGCGCCAGCAGCCAACTGCGGGGTGAAAAACTGTTTTTT

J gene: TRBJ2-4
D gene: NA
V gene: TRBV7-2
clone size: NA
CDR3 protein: CASSEFSGQNIQYF
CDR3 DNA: TGTGCCAGCAGCGAGTTTAGCGGTCAAAACATTCAGTACTTC

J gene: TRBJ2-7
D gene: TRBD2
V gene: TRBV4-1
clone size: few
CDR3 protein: CASSHGTRADYEQYF
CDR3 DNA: TGCGCCAGCAGCCACGGGACTAGGGCCGACTACGAGCAGTACTTC

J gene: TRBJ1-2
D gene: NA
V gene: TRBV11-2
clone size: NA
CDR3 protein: CASSLEGTEDGYTF
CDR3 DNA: TGTGCCAGCAGCTTAGAGGGGACGGAAGATGGCTACACCTTC

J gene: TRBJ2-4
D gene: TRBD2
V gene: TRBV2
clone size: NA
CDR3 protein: CASGGGRQRENIQYF
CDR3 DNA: TGTGCCAGCGGGGGGGGTCGACAGCGAGAAAACATTCAGTACTTC

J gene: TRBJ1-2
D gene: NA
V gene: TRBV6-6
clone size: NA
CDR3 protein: CASTPGLSNYGYTF
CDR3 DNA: TGTGCCAGCACCCCGGGCCTTTCTAACTATGGCTACACCTTC

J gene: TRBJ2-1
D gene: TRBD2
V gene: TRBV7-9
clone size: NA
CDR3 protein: CASSSLAYNEQFF
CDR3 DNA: TGTGCCAGCAGCTCACTAGCGTACAATGAGCAGTTCTTC

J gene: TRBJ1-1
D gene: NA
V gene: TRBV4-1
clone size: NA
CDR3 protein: CASSQERAENTEAFF
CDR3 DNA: TGTGCCAGCAGCCAAGAGAGGGCTGAGAACACTGAAGCTTTCTTT

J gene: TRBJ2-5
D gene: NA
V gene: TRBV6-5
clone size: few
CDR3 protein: CASSYEGTTRETQYF
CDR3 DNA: TGTGCCAGCAGTTACGAGGGGACAACACGAGAGACCCAGTACTTC

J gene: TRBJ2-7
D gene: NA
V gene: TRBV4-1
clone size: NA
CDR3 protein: CASSSAHNYEQYF
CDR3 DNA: TGCGCCAGCAGTTCCGCCCACAACTACGAGCAGTACTTC

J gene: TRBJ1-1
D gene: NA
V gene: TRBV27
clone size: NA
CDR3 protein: CASSRNGGGGTEAFF
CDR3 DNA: TGTGCCAGCAGCCGAAACGGCGGGGGAGGCACTGAAGCTTTCTTT

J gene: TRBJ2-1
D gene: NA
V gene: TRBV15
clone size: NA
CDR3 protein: CATSRGGSGSTTMSQFF
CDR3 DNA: TGTGCCACCAGCAGGGGGGGATCCGGGAGCACTACAATGAGCCAGTTCTTC

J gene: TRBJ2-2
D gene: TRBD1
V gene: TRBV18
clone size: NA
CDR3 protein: CASSPYRTGPYRELFF
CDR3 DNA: TGTGCCAGCTCACCCTATCGGACAGGGCCTTACAGGGAGCTGTTTTTT